Sequencing of this T cell receptor beta chain was carried out in a study of cytomegalovirus exposure and HLA in healthy donors. The PCR was carried out with 60 Vbeta primers and 13 Jbeta primers. Clones were sequenced by immunoSEQ multiplex PCR, and TCRdb holds only the in-frame ones, with some missing. Here the sample spans more than 150,000 clones, about 80% being singletons. The CDR3 extends over 11 amino acids. Trimming cost V 8 bases and J 11 bases, with 15 bases left between them. Germline V gives CDR1 MDHEN, CDR2 SYDVKM. This sequence was found in a woman aged 45-60 years in good health and CMV-seropositive. Specimen: PBMCs. The chain carries TRBV28 and TRBJ1-1; D remains ambiguous. The CDR3 DNA follows: TGTGCCAGCCGTTCCAGCCGGAGGGCTTTCTTT. It is translated as CASRSSRRAFF.